The entry below describes one T cell receptor beta chain. Authors' data handling: Amplification of reference gene primers provided the estimated nucleated cell counts. Using immunoSEQ multiplex PCR, the repertoire was profiled, and TCRdb retains in-frame clones only, with some absent. The V and J calls and the clone size are those of that table, but D and trimming were determined from the DNA. The table includes some 320,000 clones, about 90% detected once. The data originate from a study of blood T cell repertoires in COVID-19. About the research overall: Both acute and convalescent COVID-19 samples were obtained from the United States, Italy and Spain. Sources were T cells, B-cell-depleted T cells, or PBMCs; the material itself was cDNA or gDNA.

The Seattle site enrolled patients during active infection and followed them longitudinally. Trimming shortened V by 1 base and J by 7 bases, and 13 bases separated the two germline ends. This CDR3 spans 15 amino acids. In germline, CDR1 is SGHVS, CDR2 FQNEAQ. V usage is TRBV7-8 and J usage is TRBJ2-2; D perhaps matches TRBD1 (6 bases). Sequenced input: peripheral blood. This TCR was recovered from a woman aged 30 to 39 with COVID-19, enrolled during active disease. The CDR3 sequence is CASSLVRGIGGELFF. The CDR3 DNA reads as TGTGCCAGCAGCTTAGTAAGGGGGATCGGCGGGGAGCTGTTTTTT.